The 22 T cell receptor beta chains presented below share a single source sample, sequenced in a study of early T cells in non-severe SARS-CoV-2 infection. TCRdb re-called the 5' RACE reads through MiXCR, storing one row per CDR3 protein. The repertoire holds 20,000 to 25,000 distinct CDR3 sequences, 4% to 5% seen once, with approximately 15% in the top ten. Source material: whole blood. These receptors all stem from an adult who was a healthcare worker with PCR-confirmed SARS-CoV-2 infection or an uninfected control (not recorded which).

This chain connects TRBV3-1 to TRBJ1-5; 7 nucleotides agree with TRBD1. The V segment lost 4 bases and the J segment 4 bases; nucleotides outside the gene matches: 4. CDR3 length: 14 amino acids. The germline gives CDR1 LGHDT, CDR2 YNNKEL (reference sequence). CDR3 sequence (DNA): TGTGCCAGCAGCCGTGGACAGGAGAATCAGCCCCAGCATTTT. This codes for CASSRGQENQPQHF.

There are many counts of this clonotype. V gene TRBV5-1 combines with J gene TRBJ2-4; D perhaps matches TRBD1 (6 bases). The germline V gene has CDR1 SGHRS and CDR2 YFSETQ. With 0 bases removed from V and 0 bases from J, the gap between germline ends came to 10 bases. This CDR3 is 16 amino acids long. In DNA form, the CDR3 reads TGCGCCAGCAGCTTGGGGGACATTCCAGCCAAAAACATTCAGTACTTC. This gives the protein CASSLGDIPAKNIQYF.

This clonotype was recorded at least ten times. V is TRBV6-5 and J is TRBJ2-3; 14 bases match TRBD2. This CDR3 is built from 18 residues. Germline V CDR1 and CDR2: MNHEY, SVGAGI. Trimming took 6 bases from V and 2 from J; bases not matched to a gene: 10. CDR3 in amino acids: CASRRPGTSGGSTDTQYF. The CDR3 nucleotides read TGTGCCAGCAGACGTCCCGGGACTAGCGGGGGCTCCACAGATACGCAGTATTTT.

This clonotype was recorded at least ten times. CDR3 amino acids: CASRLAAYNEQFF. The CDR3 bases are TGTGCCAGCAGACTAGCGGCCTACAATGAGCAGTTCTTC. The chain has TRBV6-1 and TRBJ2-1, with 8 nucleotides matching TRBD2. The junction had 0 bases not matched to a gene; V was cut back by 6 bases and J by 2 bases. The V gene's germline CDR1 is MNHNS and CDR2 SASEGT. The CDR3 has 13 residues.

The chain links TRBV19 to TRBJ2-2; D is undetermined. The germline gives CDR1 LNHDA, CDR2 SQIVND (reference sequence). This CDR3 is built from 11 residues. With 7 bases removed from V and 8 bases from J, the gap between germline ends came to 8 bases. The CDR3 sequence: CASNEVGELFF. Here the CDR3 DNA reads TGTGCCAGTAATGAAGTGGGGGAGCTGTTTTTT. Variable domain in full (rest from reference TRBV19 and TRBJ2-2): DGGITQSPKYLFRKEGQNVTLSCEQNLNHDAMYWYRQDPGQGLRLIYYSQIVNDFQKGDIAEGYSVSREKKESFPLTVTSAQKNPTAFYLCASNEVGELFFGEGSRLTVL.

A word on this clonotype: One end of the junction varies from germline; a read error may be responsible. This chain connects TRBV5-1 to TRBJ1-3; TRBD1 might be the D (6 bases). The CDR3 contains 18 residues. Germline V gives CDR1 SGHRS, CDR2 YFSETQ. The DNA of the CDR3 is TGCGCCAGCAGCGTATGGTTCCGGAGACAGGACTCTGAAAACACCATATATTTT. Protein product: CASSVWFRRQDSENTIYF.

At least ten counts were recorded for this clonotype. The V gene is TRBV19, the J gene TRBJ2-1, with D perhaps TRBD1 (6 bases). The CDR3 consists of 14 residues. The ends were cut back, 5 bases at V and 8 bases at J, with 16 bases in the middle. Germline V gene sequence: CDR1 LNHDA, CDR2 SQIVND (reference sequence). CDR3 sequence reads: CASSPLQGSDEQFF. CDR3 DNA sequence: TGTGCCAGTAGTCCATTACAGGGATCGGATGAGCAGTTCTTC. Together with reference TRBV19 and TRBJ2-1, the CDR3 gives the full variable domain: DGGITQSPKYLFRKEGQNVTLSCEQNLNHDAMYWYRQDPGQGLRLIYYSQIVNDFQKGDIAEGYSVSREKKESFPLTVTSAQKNPTAFYLCASSPLQGSDEQFFGPGTRLTVL.

This clonotype was observed many times. The rearrangement joins TRBV6-6 to TRBJ1-5; tentatively, D is TRBD1 (6 bases). Germline V gives CDR1 MNHNY, CDR2 SVGAGI (reference sequence). Trimming shortened V by 8 bases and J by 6 bases, and 14 bases separated the two germline ends. CDR3 length: 13 residues. The CDR3 reads CASGGGGGQPQHF. CDR3 bases: TGTGCCAGCGGAGGGGGGGGAGGTCAGCCCCAGCATTTT.

This clonotype was observed at least ten times. The CDR3 loop is CASSEAGLNTEAFF. The CDR3 coding sequence is TGTGCCAGCAGTGAAGCAGGACTGAACACTGAAGCTTTCTTT. The chain carries TRBV6-1 and TRBJ1-1, with D unclear. Germline V CDR1 and CDR2: MNHNS, SASEGT. Trimming stripped 0 bases from V and 0 bases from J, with 5 bases between. The CDR3 runs 14 residues.

This chain uses TRBV10-3 with TRBJ2-1, with D hard to call. Germline-derived CDR1 and CDR2 are ENHRY and SYGVKD. V was trimmed by 6 bases and J by 3 bases, leaving 3 bases between them. This CDR3 spans 11 amino acids. The CDR3 sequence is CAIRDYNEQFF. For the CDR3, the DNA is TGTGCCATCAGGGACTACAATGAGCAGTTCTTC.

This clonotype was counted ten times or more. The chain combines TRBV7-6 with TRBJ2-5; D remains unclear. This CDR3 is 14 amino acids long. V was cut by 0 bases and J by 1 base, with 6 bases left in between. Germline CDR1 and CDR2: SGHVS and FNYEAQ. CDR3 sequence: CASSLALLQETQYF. In DNA form, the CDR3 reads TGTGCCAGCAGCTTAGCCCTGCTCCAAGAGACCCAGTACTTC.

V usage is TRBV20-1 and J usage is TRBJ1-1; TRBD1 agrees at 9 bases. The length of the CDR3 is 13 residues. The J segment lost 0 bases and the V segment lost 6 bases, leaving 2 bases of the junction unmatched. Per the germline V gene, CDR1 is DFQATT and CDR2 is SNEGSKA (reference sequence). CDR3 amino acids: CSARTGVNTEAFF. CDR3 sequence (DNA): TGCAGTGCGCGGACAGGGGTGAACACTGAAGCTTTCTTT.

This clonotype showed up just a few times. This rearrangement joins TRBV30 to TRBJ2-7; 10 bases are a match to TRBD1. The length of the CDR3 is 14 residues. J lost 4 bases, V lost 1 base, and 4 bases had no gene match. CDR1 is GTSNPN, CDR2 SVGIG, per germline (reference sequence). The CDR3 sequence is CAWSGTGGGYEQYF. CDR3 DNA: TGTGCCTGGAGTGGGACAGGGGGAGGATACGAGCAGTACTTC.

This sequence joins TRBV7-9 and TRBJ2-7, with 7 bases lining up with TRBD2. This CDR3 contains 15 residues. The junction had 12 bases not matched to a gene; V was cut back by 4 bases and J by 6 bases. The germline gives CDR1 SEHNR, CDR2 FQNEAQ (reference sequence). In nucleotides, the CDR3 is TGTGCCAGCAGCTCCACGGCCAGCGGGGCGCGCGAGCAGTACTTC. This encodes CASSSTASGAREQYF.

The chain uses TRBV20-1 and TRBJ1-2; a weak D match, TRBD1 (5 bases). This CDR3 has 15 amino acids. Trimming shortened V by 6 bases and J by 2 bases, and 19 bases separated the two germline ends. Germline CDR1 is DFQATT and CDR2 is SNEGSKA (reference sequence). The CDR3, as DNA: TGCAGTGCCAGGGAGGGAGGAAGAGTGAACTATGGCTACACCTTC. Its protein is CSAREGGRVNYGYTF.

This clonotype was observed at least ten times. The chain is built from TRBV9 and TRBJ2-1; tentative D call: TRBD2 (6 bases). The CDR3 is 15 residues long. The germline V and J ends were trimmed by 2 bases and 4 bases, with 13 bases remaining between them. The germline V gene has CDR1 SGDLS and CDR2 YYNGEE. The CDR3 reads CASSVGGQTYNEQFF. As DNA, the CDR3 is TGTGCCAGCAGCGTCGGAGGGCAAACTTACAATGAGCAGTTCTTC.

V and J are TRBV6-5 and TRBJ1-5, with TRBD1 identical over 9 bases. CDR1 and CDR2 (germline): MNHEY, SVGAGI. The CDR3 length is 13 residues. V trimming: 6 bases; J trimming: 7 bases; junction bases outside the gene matches: 4. CDR3 sequence: CASSRTGEQPQHF. DNA of the CDR3: TGTGCCAGCAGCCGGACAGGGGAACAGCCCCAGCATTTT.

This clonotype was counted ten times or more. The rearrangement links TRBV9 to TRBJ1-2; D remains ambiguous. V shed 2 bases and J shed 4 bases, with 6 bases lying between them. CDR1 and CDR2 (germline): SGDLS, YYNGEE. The CDR3 covers 12 residues. This chain's CDR3 is CASSVSFYGYTF. For the CDR3, the DNA is TGTGCCAGCAGCGTTAGTTTCTATGGCTACACCTTC.

CDR3 bases: TGTGCCAGCAGTTCCACAGAATACACTGAAGCTTTCTTT. It yields the protein CASSSTEYTEAFF. The gene calls are TRBV6-6 and TRBJ1-1; D unresolved. This CDR3 contains 13 residues. With 4 bases removed from V and 3 bases from J, the gap between germline ends came to 9 bases. Germline CDR1 and CDR2: MNHNY and SVGAGI (reference sequence).

V usage is TRBV6-5 and J usage is TRBJ2-5, with D possibly matching TRBD2 (6 bases). Germline V gives CDR1 MNHEY, CDR2 SVGAGI. The CDR3 has 14 residues. V lost 4 bases and J 2 bases, leaving 11 bases between the germline ends. In DNA form, the CDR3 reads TGTGCCAGCAGTTTTAGCGGATCACAAGAGACCCAGTACTTC. Its translation is CASSFSGSQETQYF.

The chain couples TRBV20-1 to TRBJ2-7, with D possibly TRBD2 on 5 matching bases. Between the trimmed V and J ends, which lost 4 bases and 4 bases, there was a span of 11 bases. Germline loops: CDR1 DFQATT, CDR2 SNEGSKA (reference sequence). CDR3 size: 12 residues. The CDR3 bases are TGCAGTGCTACGGCGACGGGGTACGAGCAGTACTTC. Its protein is CSATATGYEQYF.

V and J are TRBV14 and TRBJ1-6; D unclear. The germline V and J ends were trimmed by 5 bases and 10 bases, with 9 bases remaining between them. The CDR3 has 12 amino acids. Germline CDR1 is SGHDN and CDR2 is FVKESK. The CDR3 spells CASSSTPSPLHF. The CDR3 DNA is TGTGCCAGCAGCTCGACACCCTCACCCCTCCACTTT.